Only a few counts were recorded for the clone carrying this TCR beta chain. Its antigen is as yet unknown. The whole isolated RNA underwent reverse transcription, so sequencing captured expressed TCRB transcripts. This table comes from immunoSEQ multiplex PCR, and its TCRdb copy is limited to in-frame clones, with some not included. This table has roughly 290,000 clones, 14% to 15% appearing once. The source of the sample is a study of beta chain features in type 1 diabetes. General study findings and limits: In every one of the four CD4+ subsets, TCRB CDR3s were moderately but significantly shorter in Type 1 diabetes patients. HLA effects on TCRB rearrangement stayed unresolved here.

Germline CDR1 reads MDHEN; CDR2 reads SYDVKM. The V segment lost 5 bases and the J segment 1 base; nucleotides outside the gene matches: 5. The CDR3 has 15 amino acids. The receptor's source is a man aged 18-30 years with type 1 diabetes. V gene TRBV28 combines with J gene TRBJ2-7, with 10 nucleotides matching TRBD1. The sequenced sample consisted of naive CD4+ T cells from blood. CDR3 loop: CASSHAGQGSYEQYF. The CDR3 DNA reads TGTGCCAGCAGTCACGCGGGACAGGGGTCCTACGAGCAGTACTTC.